These 3 T cell receptor beta chains originate from one sample sequenced in a study of control samples from healthy donors and cancer patients. The repertoire was sequenced with immunoSEQ multiplex PCR; TCRdb's copy has only in-frame clones and lacks some. The sample carries roughly 450,000 clones, over 75% recorded once. Input material: PBMCs. Receptors originate from a man aged 40-49 years with head and neck cancer.

In its sample, this clone was seen a few times. V usage is TRBV7-3 and J usage is TRBJ1-4; D ambiguous. The CDR3 extends over 17 amino acids. Trimming stripped 1 base from V and 0 bases from J, with 12 bases between. The germline V gene encodes CDR1 SGHTA and CDR2 FQGTGA. CDR3 in amino acids: CASSLIGGASTNEKLFF. DNA for the CDR3: TGTGCCAGCAGCTTAATTGGCGGAGCTTCAACTAATGAAAAACTGTTTTTT.

This chain uses TRBV3-1 (or the pseudogene TRBV3-2) with TRBJ1-6; D is unresolved. V was pared by 1 base and J by 10 bases, with 14 bases between. The germline V gene has CDR1 LGHDT and CDR2 YNNKEL (reference sequence). The CDR3 contains 15 residues. The CDR3 loop reads CASSQGRATISPLHF. DNA for the CDR3: TGTGCCAGCAGCCAAGGAAGGGCCACGATCTCACCCCTCCACTTT.

This clone came up once. The V call is TRBV7-8, the J call TRBJ2-2, with D perhaps TRBD2 (7 bases). Trimming removed 6 bases at V and 5 bases at J, with 16 bases between. Germline lookup yields CDR1 SGHVS and CDR2 FQNEAQ. CDR3 length: 15 amino acids. The CDR3 is CASSPGGLGTGELFF. The CDR3 DNA follows: TGTGCCAGCAGTCCGGGGGGCCTTGGGACCGGGGAGCTGTTTTTT.